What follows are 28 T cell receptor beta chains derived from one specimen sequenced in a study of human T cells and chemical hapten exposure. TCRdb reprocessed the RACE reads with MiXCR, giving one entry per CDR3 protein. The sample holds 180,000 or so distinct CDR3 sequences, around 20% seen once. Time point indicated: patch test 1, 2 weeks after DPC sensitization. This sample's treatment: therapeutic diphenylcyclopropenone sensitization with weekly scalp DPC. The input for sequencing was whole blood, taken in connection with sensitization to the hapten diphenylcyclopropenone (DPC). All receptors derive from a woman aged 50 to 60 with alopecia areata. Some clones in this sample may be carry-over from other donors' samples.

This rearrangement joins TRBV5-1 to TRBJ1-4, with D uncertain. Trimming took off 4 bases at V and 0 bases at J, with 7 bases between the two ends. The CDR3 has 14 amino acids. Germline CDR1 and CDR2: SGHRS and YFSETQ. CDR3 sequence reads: CASSPRTTNEKLFF. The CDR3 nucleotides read TGCGCCAGCAGCCCCCGAACAACTAATGAAAAACTGTTTTTT.

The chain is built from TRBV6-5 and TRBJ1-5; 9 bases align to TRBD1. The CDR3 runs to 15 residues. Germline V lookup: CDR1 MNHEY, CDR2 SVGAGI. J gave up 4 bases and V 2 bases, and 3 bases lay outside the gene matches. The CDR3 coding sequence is TGTGCCAGCAGTTACGGGGGGACAGGGAATCAGCCCCAGCATTTT. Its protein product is CASSYGGTGNQPQHF.

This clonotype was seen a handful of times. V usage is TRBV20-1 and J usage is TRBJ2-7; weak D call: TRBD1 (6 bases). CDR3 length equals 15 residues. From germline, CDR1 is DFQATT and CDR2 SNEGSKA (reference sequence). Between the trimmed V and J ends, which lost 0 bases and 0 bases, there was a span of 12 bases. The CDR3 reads CSAREGTWSSYEQYF. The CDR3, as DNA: TGCAGTGCTAGAGAGGGGACATGGAGCTCCTACGAGCAGTACTTC.

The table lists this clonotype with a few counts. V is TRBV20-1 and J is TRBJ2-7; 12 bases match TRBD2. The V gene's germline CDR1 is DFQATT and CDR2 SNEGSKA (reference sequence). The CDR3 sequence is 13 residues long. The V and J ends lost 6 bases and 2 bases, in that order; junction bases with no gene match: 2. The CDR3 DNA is TGCAGTGCCCGGACTAGCGGGACCTACGAGCAGTACTTC. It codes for CSARTSGTYEQYF.

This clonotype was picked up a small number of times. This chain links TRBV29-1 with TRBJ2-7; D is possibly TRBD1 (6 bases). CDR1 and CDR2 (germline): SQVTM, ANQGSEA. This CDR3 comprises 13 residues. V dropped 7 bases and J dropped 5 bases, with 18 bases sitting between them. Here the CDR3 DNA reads TGCAGCGCCAGACCGGGACAACCCGACGAGCAGTACTTC. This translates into CSARPGQPDEQYF.

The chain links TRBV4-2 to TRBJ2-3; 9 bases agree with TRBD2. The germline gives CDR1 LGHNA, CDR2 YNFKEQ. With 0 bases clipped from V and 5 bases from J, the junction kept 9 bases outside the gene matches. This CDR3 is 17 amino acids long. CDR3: CASSQEGSGSLGDTQYF. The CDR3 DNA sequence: TGTGCCAGCAGCCAAGAGGGTAGCGGGAGTCTGGGAGATACGCAGTATTTT.

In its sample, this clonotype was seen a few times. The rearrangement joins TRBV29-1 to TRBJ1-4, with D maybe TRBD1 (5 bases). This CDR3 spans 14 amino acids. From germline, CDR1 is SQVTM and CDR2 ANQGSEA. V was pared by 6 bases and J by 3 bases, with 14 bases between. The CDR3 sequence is CSVRRQGSNEKLFF. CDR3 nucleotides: TGCAGCGTCCGAAGGCAGGGCTCTAATGAAAAACTGTTTTTT.

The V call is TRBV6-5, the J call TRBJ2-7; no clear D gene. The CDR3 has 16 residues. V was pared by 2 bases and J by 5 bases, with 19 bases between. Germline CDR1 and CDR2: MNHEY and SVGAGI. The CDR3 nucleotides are TGTGCCAGCAGTTACAACGGTCCCCAAATAAGTGACGAGCAGTACTTC. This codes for CASSYNGPQISDEQYF.

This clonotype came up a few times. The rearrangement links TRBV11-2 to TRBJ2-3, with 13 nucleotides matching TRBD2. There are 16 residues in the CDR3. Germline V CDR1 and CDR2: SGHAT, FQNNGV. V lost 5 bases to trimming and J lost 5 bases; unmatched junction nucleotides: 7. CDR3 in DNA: TGTGCCAGCAGCCTTGGCAGGACTAGCGGGAGAGATACGCAGTATTTT. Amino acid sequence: CASSLGRTSGRDTQYF.

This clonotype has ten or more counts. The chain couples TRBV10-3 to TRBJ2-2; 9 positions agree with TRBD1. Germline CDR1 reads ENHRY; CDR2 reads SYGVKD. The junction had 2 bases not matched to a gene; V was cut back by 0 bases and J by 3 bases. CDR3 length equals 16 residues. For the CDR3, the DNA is TGTGCCATCAGTGAGTCGAGACAGGGGGACACCGGGGAGCTGTTTTTT. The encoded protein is CAISESRQGDTGELFF.

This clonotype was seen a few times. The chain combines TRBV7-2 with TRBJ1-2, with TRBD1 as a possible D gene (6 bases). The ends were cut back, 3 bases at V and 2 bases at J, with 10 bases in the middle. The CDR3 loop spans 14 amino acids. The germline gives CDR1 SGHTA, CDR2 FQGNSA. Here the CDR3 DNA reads TGTGCCAGCAGCTTTTCACAGGGAAACTATGGCTACACCTTC. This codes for CASSFSQGNYGYTF.

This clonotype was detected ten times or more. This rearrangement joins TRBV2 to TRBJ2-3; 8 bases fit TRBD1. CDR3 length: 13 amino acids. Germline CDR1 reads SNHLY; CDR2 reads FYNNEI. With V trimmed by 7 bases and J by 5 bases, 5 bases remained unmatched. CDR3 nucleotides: TGTGCCAGCACCGGACAGGGTCAAGATACGCAGTATTTT. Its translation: CASTGQGQDTQYF.

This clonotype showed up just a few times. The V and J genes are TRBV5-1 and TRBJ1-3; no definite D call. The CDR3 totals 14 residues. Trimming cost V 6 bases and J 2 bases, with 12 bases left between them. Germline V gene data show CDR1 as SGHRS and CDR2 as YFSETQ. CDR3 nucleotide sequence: TGCGCCAGCACGGAGACTGCTGCTGGAAACACCATATATTTT. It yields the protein CASTETAAGNTIYF.

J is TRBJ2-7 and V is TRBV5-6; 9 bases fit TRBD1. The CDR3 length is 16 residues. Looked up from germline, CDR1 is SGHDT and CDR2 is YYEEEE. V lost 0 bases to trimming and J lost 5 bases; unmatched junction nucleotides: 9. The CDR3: CASSLVDRGMWNEQYF. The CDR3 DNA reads TGTGCCAGCAGCTTGGTGGACAGGGGAATGTGGAACGAGCAGTACTTC.

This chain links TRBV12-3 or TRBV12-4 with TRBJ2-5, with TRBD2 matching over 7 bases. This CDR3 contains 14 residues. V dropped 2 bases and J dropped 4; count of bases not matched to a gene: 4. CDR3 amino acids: CASSLSGGRETQYF. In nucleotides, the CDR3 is TGTGCCAGCAGTTTAAGCGGCGGGAGAGAGACCCAGTACTTC.

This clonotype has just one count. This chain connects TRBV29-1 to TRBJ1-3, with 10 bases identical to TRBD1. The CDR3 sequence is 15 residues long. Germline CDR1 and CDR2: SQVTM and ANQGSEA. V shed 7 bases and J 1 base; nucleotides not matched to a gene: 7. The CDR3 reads CSALTGGASGNTIYF. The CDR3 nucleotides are TGCAGCGCCTTGACAGGGGGCGCTTCTGGAAACACCATATATTTT.

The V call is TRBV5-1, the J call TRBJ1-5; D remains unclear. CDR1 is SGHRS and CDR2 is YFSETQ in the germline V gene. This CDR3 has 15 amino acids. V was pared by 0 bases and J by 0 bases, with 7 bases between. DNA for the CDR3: TGCGCCAGCAGCTTGGGGGGAAATAGCAATCAGCCCCAGCATTTT. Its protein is CASSLGGNSNQPQHF. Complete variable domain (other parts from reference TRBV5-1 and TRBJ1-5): KAGVTQTPRYLIKTRGQQVTLSCSPISGHRSVSWYQQTPGQGLQFLFEYFSETQRNKGNFPGRFSGRQFSNSRSEMNVSTLELGDSALYLCASSLGGNSNQPQHFGDGTRLSIL.

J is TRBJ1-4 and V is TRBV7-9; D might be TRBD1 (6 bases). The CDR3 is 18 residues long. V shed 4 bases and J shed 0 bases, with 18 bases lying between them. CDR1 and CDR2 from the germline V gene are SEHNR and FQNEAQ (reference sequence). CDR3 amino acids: CASSSPRGGSATNEKLFF. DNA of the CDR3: TGTGCCAGCAGCTCCCCCCGGGGGGGCTCGGCAACTAATGAAAAACTGTTTTTT.

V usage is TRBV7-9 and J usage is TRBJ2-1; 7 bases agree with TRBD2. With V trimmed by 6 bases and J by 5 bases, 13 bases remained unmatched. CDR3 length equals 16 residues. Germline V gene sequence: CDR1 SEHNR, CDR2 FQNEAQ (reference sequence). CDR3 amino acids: CASRPYSTSPDNEQFF. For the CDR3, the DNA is TGTGCCAGCAGGCCCTATTCGACTAGCCCAGACAATGAGCAGTTCTTC.

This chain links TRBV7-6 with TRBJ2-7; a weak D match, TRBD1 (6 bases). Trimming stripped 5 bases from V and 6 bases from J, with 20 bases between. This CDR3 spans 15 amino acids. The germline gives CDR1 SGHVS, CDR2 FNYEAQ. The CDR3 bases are TGTGCCAGCAGCCCCGGACAGATGGGTATGGGCGAGCAGTACTTC. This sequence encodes CASSPGQMGMGEQYF.

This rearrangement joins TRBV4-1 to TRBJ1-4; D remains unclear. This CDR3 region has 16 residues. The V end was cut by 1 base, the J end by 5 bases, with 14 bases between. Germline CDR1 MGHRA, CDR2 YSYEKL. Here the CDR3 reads CASSQGYTARNEKLFF. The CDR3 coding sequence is TGCGCCAGCAGCCAAGGGTACACCGCCCGGAATGAAAAACTGTTTTTT.

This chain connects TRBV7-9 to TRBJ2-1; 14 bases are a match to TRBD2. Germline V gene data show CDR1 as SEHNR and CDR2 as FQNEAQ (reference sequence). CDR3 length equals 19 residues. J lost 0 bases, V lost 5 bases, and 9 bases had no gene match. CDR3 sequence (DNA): TGTGCCAGCAGCCGTTCTGAGACTAGCGGGAGGGTCTCCTACAATGAGCAGTTCTTC. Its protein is CASSRSETSGRVSYNEQFF.

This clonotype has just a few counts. The CDR3 DNA reads TGCGCCAGCAGTGAGTCGAGGGAGACTCAGTACTTC. This gives the protein CASSESRETQYF. The rearrangement links TRBV10-2 to TRBJ2-4, with a tentative D call TRBD2 (5 bases). Germline CDR1 and CDR2: WSHSY and SAAADI. V was cut by 0 bases and J by 12 bases, with 9 bases left in between. This CDR3 has 12 amino acids.

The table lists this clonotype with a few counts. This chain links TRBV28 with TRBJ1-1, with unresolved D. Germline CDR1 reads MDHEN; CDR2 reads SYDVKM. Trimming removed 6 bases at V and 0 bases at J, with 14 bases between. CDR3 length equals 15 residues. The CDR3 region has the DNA TGTGCCAGCAGAATCCCTGGGGTGATGAACACTGAAGCTTTCTTT. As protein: CASRIPGVMNTEAFF.

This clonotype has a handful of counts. The CDR3 DNA follows: TGTGCCATCAGTACGTCAACAGGGAGCCGTAACTATGGCTACACCTTC. Translation: CAISTSTGSRNYGYTF. V usage is TRBV10-3 and J usage is TRBJ1-2, with a tentative D call TRBD1 (6 bases). Germline V gene sequence: CDR1 ENHRY, CDR2 SYGVKD. There are 16 residues in the CDR3. Between the trimmed V and J ends, which lost 5 bases and 1 base, there was a span of 17 bases.

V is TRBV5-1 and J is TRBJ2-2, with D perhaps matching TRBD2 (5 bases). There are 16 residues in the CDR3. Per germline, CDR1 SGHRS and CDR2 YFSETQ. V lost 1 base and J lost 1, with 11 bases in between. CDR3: CASSLTSSLNTGELFF. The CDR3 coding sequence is TGCGCCAGCAGCTTGACTAGTTCTTTGAACACCGGGGAGCTGTTTTTT.

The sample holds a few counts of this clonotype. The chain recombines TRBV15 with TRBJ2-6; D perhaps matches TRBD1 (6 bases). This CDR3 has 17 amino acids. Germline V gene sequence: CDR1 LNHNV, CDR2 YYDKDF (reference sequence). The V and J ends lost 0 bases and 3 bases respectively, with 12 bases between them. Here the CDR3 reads CATSREQGFGGANVLTF. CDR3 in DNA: TGTGCCACCAGCAGAGAGCAGGGGTTTGGTGGGGCCAACGTCCTGACTTTC.

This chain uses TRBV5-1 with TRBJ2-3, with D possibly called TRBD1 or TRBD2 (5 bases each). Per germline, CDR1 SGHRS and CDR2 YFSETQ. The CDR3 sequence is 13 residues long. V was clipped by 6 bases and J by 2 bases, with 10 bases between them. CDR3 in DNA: TGCGCCAGCACAAAGGGGACCACAGATACGCAGTATTTT. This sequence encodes CASTKGTTDTQYF.